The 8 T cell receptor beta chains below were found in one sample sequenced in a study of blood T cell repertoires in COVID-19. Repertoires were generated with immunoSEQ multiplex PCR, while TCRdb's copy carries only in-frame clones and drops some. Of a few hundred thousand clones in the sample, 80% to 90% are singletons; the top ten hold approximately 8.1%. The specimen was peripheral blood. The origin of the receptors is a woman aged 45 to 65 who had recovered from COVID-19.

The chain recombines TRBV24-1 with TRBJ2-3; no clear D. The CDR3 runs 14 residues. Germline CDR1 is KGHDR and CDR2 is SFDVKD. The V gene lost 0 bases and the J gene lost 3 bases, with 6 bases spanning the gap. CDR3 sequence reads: CATSDLSGTDTQYF. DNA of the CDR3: TGTGCCACCAGTGATTTGTCCGGGACAGATACGCAGTATTTT.

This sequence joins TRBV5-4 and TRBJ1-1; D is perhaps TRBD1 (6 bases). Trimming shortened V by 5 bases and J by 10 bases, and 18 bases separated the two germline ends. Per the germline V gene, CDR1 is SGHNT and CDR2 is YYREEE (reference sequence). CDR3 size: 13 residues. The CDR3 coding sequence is TGTGCCAGCAGGGACAGTCTTCTCGGGATAGCTTTCTTT. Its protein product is CASRDSLLGIAFF.

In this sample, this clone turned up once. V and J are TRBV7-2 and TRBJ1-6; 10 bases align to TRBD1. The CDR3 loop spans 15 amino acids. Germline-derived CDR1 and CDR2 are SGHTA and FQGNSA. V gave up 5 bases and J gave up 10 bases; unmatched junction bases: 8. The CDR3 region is CASSARQGAGSPLHF. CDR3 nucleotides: TGTGCCAGCAGCGCCCGACAGGGGGCGGGATCACCCCTCCACTTT.

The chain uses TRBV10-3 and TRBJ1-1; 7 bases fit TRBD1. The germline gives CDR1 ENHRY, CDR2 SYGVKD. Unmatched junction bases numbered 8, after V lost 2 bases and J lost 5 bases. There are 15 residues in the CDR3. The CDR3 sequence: CAISEGWQGETEAFF. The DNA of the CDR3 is TGTGCCATCAGTGAGGGCTGGCAGGGGGAAACTGAAGCTTTCTTT.

In DNA form, the CDR3 reads TGTGCCAGCAGGCAACAGGGCTATACGCAGTATTTT. It specifies CASRQQGYTQYF. The V and J genes are TRBV28 and TRBJ2-3; possibly TRBD1 for D (6 bases). V was clipped by 6 bases and J by 7 bases, with 11 bases between them. This CDR3 has 12 amino acids. Germline V CDR1 and CDR2: MDHEN, SYDVKM.

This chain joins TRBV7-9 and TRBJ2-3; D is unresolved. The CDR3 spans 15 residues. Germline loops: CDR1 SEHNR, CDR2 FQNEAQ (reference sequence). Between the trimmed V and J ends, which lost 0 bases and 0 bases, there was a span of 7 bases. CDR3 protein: CASSLAGGSTDTQYF. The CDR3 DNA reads TGTGCCAGCAGCTTAGCTGGCGGTAGCACAGATACGCAGTATTTT.

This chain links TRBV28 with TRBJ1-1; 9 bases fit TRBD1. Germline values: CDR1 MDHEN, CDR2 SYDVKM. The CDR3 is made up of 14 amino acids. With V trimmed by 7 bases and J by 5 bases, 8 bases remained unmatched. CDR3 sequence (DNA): TGTGCCAGCAAGTTTATGGACAGGGGTACTGAAGCTTTCTTT. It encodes CASKFMDRGTEAFF.

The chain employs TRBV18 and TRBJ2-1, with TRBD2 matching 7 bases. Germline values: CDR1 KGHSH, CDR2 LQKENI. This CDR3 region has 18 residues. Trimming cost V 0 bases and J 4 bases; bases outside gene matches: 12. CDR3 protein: CASSPPPLLAPNYNEQFF. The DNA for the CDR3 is TGTGCCAGCTCACCACCGCCTCTACTAGCGCCCAATTACAATGAGCAGTTCTTC. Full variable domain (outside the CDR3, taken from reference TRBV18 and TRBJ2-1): NAGVMQNPRHLVRRRGQEARLRCSPMKGHSHVYWYRQLPEEGLKFMVYLQKENIIDESGMPKERFSAEFPKEGPSILRIQQVVRGDSAAYFCASSPPPLLAPNYNEQFFGPGTRLTVL.